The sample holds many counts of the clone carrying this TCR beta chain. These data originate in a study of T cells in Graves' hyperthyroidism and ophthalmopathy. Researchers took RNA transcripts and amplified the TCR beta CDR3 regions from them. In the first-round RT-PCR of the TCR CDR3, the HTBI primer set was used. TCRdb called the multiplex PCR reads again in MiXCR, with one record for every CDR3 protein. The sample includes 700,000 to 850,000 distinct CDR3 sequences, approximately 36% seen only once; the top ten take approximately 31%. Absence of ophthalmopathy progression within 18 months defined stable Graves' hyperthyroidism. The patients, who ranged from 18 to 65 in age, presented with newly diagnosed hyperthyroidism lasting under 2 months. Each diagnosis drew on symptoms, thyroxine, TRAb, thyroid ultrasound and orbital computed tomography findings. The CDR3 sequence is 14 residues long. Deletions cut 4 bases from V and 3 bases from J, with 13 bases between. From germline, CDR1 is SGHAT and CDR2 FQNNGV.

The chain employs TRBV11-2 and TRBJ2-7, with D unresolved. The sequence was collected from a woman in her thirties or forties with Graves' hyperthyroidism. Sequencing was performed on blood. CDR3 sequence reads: CASSYLGPRYEQYF. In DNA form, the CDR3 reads TGTGCCAGCAGCTACTTAGGTCCCCGCTACGAGCAGTACTTC.